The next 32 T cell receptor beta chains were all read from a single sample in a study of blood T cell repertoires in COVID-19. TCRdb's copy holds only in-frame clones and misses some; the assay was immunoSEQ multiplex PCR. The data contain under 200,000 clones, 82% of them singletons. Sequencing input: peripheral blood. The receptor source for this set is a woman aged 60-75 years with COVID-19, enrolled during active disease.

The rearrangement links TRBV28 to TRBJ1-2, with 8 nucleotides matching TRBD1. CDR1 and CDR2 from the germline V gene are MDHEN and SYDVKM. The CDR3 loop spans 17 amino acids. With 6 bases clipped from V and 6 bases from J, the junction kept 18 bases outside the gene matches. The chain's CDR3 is CASRRTAGSGGRDGYTF. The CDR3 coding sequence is TGTGCCAGCAGGAGGACAGCGGGGTCAGGGGGCAGGGATGGCTACACCTTC.

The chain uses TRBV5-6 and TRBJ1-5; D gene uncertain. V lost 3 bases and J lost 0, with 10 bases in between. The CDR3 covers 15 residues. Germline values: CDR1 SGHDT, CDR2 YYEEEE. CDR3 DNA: TGTGCCAGCAGCTCTTTTGAGTATAGCAATCAGCCCCAGCATTTT. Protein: CASSSFEYSNQPQHF.

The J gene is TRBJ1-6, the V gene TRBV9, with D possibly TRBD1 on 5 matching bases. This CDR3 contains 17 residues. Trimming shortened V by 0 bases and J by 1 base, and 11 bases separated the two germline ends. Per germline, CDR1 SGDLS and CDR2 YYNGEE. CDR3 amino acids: CASSVACRGSYNSPLHF. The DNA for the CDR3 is TGTGCCAGCAGCGTAGCCTGCCGGGGGTCCTATAATTCACCCCTCCACTTT.

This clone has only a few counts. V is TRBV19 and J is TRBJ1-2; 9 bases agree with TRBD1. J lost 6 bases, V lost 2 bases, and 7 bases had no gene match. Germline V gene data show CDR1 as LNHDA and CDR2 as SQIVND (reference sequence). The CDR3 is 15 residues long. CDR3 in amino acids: CASSIFNRGQDGYTF. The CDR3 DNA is TGTGCCAGTAGTATATTCAACAGGGGGCAGGATGGCTACACCTTC.

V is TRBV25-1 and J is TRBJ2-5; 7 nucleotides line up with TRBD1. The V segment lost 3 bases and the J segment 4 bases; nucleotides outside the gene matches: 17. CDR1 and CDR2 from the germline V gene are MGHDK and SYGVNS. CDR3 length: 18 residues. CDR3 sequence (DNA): TGTGCCAGCAGTGACAAGGCCCCTAGACAGGGTAGGCGAGAGACCCAGTACTTC. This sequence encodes CASSDKAPRQGRRETQYF.

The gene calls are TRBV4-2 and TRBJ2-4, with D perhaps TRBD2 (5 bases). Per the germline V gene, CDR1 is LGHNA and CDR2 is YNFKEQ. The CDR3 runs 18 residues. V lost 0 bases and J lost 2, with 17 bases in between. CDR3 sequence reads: CASSQELRASLSKNIQYF. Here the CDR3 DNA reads TGTGCCAGCAGCCAAGAACTTAGGGCTAGCTTATCCAAAAACATTCAGTACTTC.

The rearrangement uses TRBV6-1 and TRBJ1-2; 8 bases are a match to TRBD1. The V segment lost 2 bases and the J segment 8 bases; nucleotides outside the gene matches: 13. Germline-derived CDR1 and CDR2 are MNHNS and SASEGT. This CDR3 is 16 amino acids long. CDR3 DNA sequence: TGTGCCAGCAGTGAAACTTCCGGGACAGGAGGGTTGGGCTACACCTTC. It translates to CASSETSGTGGLGYTF.

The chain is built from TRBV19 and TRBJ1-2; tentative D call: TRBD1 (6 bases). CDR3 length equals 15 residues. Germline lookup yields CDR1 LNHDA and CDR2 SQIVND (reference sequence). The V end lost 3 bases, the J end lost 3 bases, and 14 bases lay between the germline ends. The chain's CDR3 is CASSMMGAADYGYTF. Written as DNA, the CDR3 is TGTGCCAGTAGTATGATGGGGGCGGCGGACTATGGCTACACCTTC.

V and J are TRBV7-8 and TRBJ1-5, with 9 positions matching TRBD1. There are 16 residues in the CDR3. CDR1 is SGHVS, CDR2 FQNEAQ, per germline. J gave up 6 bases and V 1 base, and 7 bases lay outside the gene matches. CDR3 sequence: CASSLEGQGQGQPQHF. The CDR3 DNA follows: TGTGCCAGCAGCTTAGAGGGACAGGGCCAGGGTCAGCCCCAGCATTTT. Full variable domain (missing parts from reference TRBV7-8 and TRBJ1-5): GAGVSQSPRYKVAKRGQDVALRCDPISGHVSLFWYQQALGQGPEFLTYFQNEAQLDKSGLPSDRFFAERPEGSVSTLKIQRTQQEDSAVYLCASSLEGQGQGQPQHFGDGTRLSIL.

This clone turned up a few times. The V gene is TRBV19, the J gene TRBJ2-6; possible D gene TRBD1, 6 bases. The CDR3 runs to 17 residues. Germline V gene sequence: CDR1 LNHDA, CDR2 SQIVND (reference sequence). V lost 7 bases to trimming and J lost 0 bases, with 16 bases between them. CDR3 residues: CASIRGGLGSGANVLTF. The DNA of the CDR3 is TGTGCCAGTATCAGGGGTGGTCTGGGCTCTGGGGCCAACGTCCTGACTTTC.

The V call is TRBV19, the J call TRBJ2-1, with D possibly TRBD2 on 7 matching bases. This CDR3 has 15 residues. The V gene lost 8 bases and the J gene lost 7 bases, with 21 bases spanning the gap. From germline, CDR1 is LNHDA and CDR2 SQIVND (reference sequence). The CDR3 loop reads CASHWGGGSTNEQFF. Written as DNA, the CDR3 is TGTGCCAGTCACTGGGGGGGCGGGAGTACGAATGAGCAGTTCTTC.

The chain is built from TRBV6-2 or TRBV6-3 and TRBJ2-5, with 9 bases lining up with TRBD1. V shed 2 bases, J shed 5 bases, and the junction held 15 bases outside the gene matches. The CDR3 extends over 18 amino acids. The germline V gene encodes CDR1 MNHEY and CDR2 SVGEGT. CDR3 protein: CASSYRVGQGLMSETQYF. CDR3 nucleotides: TGTGCCAGCAGTTACAGGGTCGGACAGGGGCTTATGAGCGAGACCCAGTACTTC.

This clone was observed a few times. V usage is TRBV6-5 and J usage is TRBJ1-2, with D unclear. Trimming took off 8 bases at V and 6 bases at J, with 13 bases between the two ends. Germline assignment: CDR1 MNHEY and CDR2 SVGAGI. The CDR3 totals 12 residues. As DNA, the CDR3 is TGTGCCAGCCCGAAGAGTATGAATGGCTACACCTTC. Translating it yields CASPKSMNGYTF.

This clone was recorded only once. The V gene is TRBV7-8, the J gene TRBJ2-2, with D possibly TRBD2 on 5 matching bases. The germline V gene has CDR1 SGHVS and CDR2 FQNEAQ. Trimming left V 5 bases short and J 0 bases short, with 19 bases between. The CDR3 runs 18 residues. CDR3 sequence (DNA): TGTGCCAGCAGCCCCCGTCAGAGAGGGCAGGCGAACACCGGGGAGCTGTTTTTT. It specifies CASSPRQRGQANTGELFF.

CDR3 sequence reads: CASSQRLAGGDTQYF. CDR3 sequence (DNA): TGTGCCAGCAGCCAGAGACTAGCGGGAGGTGATACGCAGTATTTT. The rearrangement joins TRBV14 to TRBJ2-3, with 13 nucleotides matching TRBD2. Trimming took 3 bases from V and 6 from J; bases not matched to a gene: 3. Germline V gives CDR1 SGHDN, CDR2 FVKESK. The CDR3 has 15 amino acids.

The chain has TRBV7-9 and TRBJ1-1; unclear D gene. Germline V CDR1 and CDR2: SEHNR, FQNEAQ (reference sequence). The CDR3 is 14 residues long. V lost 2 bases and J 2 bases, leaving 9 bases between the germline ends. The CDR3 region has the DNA TGTGCCAGCAGCTTACCCGGAGCCAACACTGAAGCTTTCTTT. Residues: CASSLPGANTEAFF.

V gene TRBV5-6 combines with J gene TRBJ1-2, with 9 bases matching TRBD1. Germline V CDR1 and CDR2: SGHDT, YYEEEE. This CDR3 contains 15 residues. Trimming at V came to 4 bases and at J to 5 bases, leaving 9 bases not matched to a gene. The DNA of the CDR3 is TGTGCCAGCAGCAAGACAGGGGGGGATAGGTATGGCTACACCTTC. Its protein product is CASSKTGGDRYGYTF.

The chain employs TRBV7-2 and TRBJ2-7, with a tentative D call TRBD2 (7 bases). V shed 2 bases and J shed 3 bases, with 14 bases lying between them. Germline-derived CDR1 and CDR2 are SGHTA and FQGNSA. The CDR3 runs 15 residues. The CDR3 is CASSLWREGGYEQYF. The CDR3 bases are TGTGCCAGCAGCTTATGGAGGGAGGGGGGCTACGAGCAGTACTTC.

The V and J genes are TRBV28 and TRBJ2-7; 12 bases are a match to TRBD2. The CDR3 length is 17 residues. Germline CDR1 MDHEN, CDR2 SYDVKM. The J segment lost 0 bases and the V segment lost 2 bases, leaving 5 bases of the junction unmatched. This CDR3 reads CASSLRTSGISSYEQYF. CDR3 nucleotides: TGTGCCAGCAGTTTAAGGACTAGCGGGATTAGCTCCTACGAGCAGTACTTC.

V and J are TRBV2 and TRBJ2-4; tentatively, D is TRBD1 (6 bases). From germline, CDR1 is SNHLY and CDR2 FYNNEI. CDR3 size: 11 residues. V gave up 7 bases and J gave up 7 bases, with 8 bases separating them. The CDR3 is CASTQGNIQYF. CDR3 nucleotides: TGTGCCAGCACTCAGGGGAACATTCAGTACTTC.

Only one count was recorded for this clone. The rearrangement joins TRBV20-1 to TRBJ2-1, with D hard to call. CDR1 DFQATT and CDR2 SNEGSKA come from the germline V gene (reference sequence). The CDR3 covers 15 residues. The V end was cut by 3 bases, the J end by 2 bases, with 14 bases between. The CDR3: CSASPADFPYNEQFF. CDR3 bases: TGCAGTGCTAGTCCCGCCGACTTCCCCTACAATGAGCAGTTCTTC.

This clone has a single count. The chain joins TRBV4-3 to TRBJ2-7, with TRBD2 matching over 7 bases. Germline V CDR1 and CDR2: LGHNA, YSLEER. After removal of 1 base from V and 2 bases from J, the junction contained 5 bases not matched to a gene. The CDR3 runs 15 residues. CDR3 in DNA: TGCGCCAGCAGCCAAGGACGGGAGGCTCCCTACGAGCAGTACTTC. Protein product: CASSQGREAPYEQYF.

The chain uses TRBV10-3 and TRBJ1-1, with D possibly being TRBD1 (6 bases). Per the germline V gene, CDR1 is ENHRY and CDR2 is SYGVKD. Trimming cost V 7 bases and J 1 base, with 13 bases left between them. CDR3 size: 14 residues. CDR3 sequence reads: CAINPTGQNTEAFF. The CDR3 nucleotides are TGTGCCATCAACCCGACAGGCCAGAACACTGAAGCTTTCTTT.

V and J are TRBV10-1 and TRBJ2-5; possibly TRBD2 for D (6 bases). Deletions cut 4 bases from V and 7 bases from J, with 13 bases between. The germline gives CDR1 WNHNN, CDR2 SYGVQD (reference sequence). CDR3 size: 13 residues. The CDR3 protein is CASSAGLEGTQYF. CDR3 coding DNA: TGCGCCAGCAGTGCCGGACTGGAGGGGACCCAGTACTTC.

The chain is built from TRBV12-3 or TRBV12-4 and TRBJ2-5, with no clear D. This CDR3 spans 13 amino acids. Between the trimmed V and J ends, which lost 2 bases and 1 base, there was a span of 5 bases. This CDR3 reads CASSLYSQETQYF. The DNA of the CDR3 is TGTGCCAGCAGTTTATACAGCCAAGAGACCCAGTACTTC.

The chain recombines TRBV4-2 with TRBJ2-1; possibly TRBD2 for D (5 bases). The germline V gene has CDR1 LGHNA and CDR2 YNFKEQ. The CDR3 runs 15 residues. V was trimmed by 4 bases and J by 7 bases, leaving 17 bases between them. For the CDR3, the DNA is TGTGCCAGCAGCCCGCTCGTGGGAGTAAGGAATGAGCAGTTCTTC. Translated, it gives CASSPLVGVRNEQFF.

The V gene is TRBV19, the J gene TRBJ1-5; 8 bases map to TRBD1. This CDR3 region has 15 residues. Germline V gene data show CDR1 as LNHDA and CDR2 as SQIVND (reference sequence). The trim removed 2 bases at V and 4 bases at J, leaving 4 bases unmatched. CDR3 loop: CASSIRQGSNQPQHF. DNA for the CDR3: TGTGCCAGTAGTATAAGACAGGGGTCTAATCAGCCCCAGCATTTT.

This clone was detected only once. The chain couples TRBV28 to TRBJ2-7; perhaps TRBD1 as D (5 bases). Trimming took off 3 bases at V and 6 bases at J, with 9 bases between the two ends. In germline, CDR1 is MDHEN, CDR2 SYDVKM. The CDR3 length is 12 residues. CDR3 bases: TGTGCCAGCAGTTTCCCCCAGGGCGAGCAGTACTTC. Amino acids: CASSFPQGEQYF.

The CDR3 loop is CASSLRGFTDTQYF. In nucleotides, the CDR3 is TGCGCCAGCAGCTTAAGGGGGTTTACAGATACGCAGTATTTT. The genes are TRBV5-1 and TRBJ2-3, with D possibly matching TRBD1 (6 bases). Between the trimmed V and J ends, which lost 2 bases and 3 bases, there was a span of 10 bases. Germline V gives CDR1 SGHRS, CDR2 YFSETQ. This CDR3 has 14 residues. The variable domain in full, with the rest retrieved from reference TRBV5-1 and TRBJ2-3, is KAGVTQTPRYLIKTRGQQVTLSCSPISGHRSVSWYQQTPGQGLQFLFEYFSETQRNKGNFPGRFSGRQFSNSRSEMNVSTLELGDSALYLCASSLRGFTDTQYFGPGTRLTVL.

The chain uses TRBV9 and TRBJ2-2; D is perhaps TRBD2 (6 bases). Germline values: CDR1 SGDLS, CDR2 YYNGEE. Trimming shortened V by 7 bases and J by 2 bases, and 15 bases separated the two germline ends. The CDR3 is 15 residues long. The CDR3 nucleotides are TGTGCCAGCCGGCGGGGTAGAGCCAACACCGGGGAGCTGTTTTTT. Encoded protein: CASRRGRANTGELFF.

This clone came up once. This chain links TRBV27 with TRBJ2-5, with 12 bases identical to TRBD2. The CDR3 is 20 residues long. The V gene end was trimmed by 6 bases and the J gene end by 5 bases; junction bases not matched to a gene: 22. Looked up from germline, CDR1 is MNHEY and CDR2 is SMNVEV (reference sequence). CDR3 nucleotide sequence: TGTGCCAGCAGCCGGGACAGGGGAGGACTAGCGGGGCACCTAGGGGAGACCCAGTACTTC. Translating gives CASSRDRGGLAGHLGETQYF.

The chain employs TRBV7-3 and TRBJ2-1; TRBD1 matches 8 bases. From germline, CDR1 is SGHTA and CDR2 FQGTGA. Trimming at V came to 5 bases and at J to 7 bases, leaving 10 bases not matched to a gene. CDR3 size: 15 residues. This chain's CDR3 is CASSQGGQDANEQFF. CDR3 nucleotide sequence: TGTGCCAGCAGCCAAGGGGGACAGGATGCGAATGAGCAGTTCTTC.